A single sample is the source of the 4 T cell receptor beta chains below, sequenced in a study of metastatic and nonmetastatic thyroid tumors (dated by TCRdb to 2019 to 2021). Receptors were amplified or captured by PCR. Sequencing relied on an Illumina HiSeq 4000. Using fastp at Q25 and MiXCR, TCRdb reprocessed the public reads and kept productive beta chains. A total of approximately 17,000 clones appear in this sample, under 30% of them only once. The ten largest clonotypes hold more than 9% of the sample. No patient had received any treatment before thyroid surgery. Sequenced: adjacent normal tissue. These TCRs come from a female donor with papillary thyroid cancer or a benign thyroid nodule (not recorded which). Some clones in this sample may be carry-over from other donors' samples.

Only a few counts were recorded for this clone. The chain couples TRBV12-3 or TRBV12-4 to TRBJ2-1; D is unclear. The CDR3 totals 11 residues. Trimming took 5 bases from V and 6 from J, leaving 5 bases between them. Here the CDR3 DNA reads TGTGCCAGCAGTCCCGGCAATGAGCAGTTCTTC. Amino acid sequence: CASSPGNEQFF.

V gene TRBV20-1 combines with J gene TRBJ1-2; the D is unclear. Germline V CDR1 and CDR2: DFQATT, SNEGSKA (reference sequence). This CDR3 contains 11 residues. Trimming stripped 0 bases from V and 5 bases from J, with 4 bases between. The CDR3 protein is CSARDRYGYTF. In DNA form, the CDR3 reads TGCAGTGCTAGAGATCGATATGGCTACACCTTC.

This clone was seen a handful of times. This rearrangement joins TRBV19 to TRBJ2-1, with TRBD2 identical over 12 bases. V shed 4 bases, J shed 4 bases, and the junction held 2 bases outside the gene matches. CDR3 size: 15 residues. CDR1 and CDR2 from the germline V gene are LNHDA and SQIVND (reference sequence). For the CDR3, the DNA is TGTGCCAGTAGTAAGACTAGCGGGGGATACAATGAGCAGTTCTTC. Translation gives CASSKTSGGYNEQFF.

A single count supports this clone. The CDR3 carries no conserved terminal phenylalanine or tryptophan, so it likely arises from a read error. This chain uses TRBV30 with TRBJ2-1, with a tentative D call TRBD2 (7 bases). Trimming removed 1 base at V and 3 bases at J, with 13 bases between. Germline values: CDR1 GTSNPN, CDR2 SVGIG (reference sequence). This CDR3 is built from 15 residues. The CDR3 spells CAWSEWGGNYNEQFY. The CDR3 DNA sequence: TGTGCCTGGAGTGAGTGGGGGGGCAACTACAATGAGCAGTTCTAC.